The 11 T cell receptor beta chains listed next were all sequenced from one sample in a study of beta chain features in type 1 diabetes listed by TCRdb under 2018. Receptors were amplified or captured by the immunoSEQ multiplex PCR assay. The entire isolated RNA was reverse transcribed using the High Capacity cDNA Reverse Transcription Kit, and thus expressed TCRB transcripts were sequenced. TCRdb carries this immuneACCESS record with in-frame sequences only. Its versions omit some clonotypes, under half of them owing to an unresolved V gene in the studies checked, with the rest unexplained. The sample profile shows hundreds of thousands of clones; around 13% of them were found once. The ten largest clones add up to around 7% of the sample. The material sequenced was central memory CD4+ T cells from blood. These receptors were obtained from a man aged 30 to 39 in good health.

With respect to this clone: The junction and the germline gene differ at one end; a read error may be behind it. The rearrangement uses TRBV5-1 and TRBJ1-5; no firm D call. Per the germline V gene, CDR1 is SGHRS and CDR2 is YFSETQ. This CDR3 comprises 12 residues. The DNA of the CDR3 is TGTGCCAGCAGCTTGGCCGGTCAGCCCCAGCATTTT. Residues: CASSLAGQPQHF. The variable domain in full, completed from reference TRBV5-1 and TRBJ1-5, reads KAGVTQTPRYLIKTRGQQVTLSCSPISGHRSVSWYQQTPGQGLQFLFEYFSETQRNKGNFPGRFSGRQFSNSRSEMNVSTLELGDSALYLCASSLAGQPQHFGDGTRLSIL.

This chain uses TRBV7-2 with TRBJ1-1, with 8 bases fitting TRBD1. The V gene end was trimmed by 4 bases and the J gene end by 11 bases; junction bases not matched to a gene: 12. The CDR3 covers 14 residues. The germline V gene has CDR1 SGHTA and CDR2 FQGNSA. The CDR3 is CASSYPTGGEGAFF. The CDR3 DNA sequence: TGTGCCAGCAGCTACCCCACAGGGGGGGAGGGGGCTTTCTTT.

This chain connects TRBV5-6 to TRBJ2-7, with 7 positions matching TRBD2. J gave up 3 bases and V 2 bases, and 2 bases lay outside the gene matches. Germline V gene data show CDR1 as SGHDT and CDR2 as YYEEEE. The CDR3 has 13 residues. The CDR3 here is CASSFGGYYEQYV. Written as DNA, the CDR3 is TGTGCCAGCAGCTTCGGGGGGTACTACGAGCAGTACGTC.

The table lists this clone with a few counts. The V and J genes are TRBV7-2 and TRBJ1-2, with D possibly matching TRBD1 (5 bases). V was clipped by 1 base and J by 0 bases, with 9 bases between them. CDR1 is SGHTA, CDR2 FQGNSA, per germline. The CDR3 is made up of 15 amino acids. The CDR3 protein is CASSLVVGPNYGYTF. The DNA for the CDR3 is TGTGCCAGCAGCTTAGTTGTGGGACCTAACTATGGCTACACCTTC.

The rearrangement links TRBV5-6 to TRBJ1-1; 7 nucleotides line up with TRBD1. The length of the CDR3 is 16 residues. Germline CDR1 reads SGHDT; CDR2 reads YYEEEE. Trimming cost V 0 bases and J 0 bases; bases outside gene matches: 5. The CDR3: CASSLERGRLNTEAFF. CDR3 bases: TGTGCCAGCAGCTTGGAAAGGGGGCGGTTGAACACTGAAGCTTTCTTT.

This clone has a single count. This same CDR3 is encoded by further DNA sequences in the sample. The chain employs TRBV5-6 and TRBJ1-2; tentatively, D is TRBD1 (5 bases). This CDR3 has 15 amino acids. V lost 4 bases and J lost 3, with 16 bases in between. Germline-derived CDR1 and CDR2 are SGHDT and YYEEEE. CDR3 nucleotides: TGTGCCAGCAGCCGAAAGGGGAGAGCGGACTATGGCTACACCTTC. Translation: CASSRKGRADYGYTF. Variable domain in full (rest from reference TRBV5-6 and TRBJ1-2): DAGVTQSPTHLIKTRGQQVTLRCSPKSGHDTVSWYQQALGQGPQFIFQYYEEEERQRGNFPDRFSGHQFPNYSSELNVNALLLGDSALYLCASSRKGRADYGYTFGSGTRLTVV.

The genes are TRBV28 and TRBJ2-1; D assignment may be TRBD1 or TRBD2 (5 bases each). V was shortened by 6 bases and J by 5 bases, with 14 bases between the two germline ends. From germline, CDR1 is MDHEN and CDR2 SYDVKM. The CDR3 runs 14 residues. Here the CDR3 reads CASRAGTLDNEQFF. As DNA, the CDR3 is TGTGCCAGCAGGGCCGGGACCCTTGACAATGAGCAGTTCTTC.

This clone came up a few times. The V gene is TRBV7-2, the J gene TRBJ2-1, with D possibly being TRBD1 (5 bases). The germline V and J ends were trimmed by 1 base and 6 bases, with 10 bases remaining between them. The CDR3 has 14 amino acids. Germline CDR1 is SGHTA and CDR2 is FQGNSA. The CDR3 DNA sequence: TGTGCCAGCAGCTTAGGACAGACACTCAATGAGCAGTTCTTC. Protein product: CASSLGQTLNEQFF.

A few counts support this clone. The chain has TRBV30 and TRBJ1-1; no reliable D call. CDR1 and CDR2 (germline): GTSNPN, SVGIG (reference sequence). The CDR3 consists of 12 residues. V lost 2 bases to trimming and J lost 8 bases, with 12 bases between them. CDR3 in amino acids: CAWSRRLKEAFF. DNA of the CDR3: TGTGCCTGGAGTAGGAGGCTTAAAGAAGCTTTCTTT.

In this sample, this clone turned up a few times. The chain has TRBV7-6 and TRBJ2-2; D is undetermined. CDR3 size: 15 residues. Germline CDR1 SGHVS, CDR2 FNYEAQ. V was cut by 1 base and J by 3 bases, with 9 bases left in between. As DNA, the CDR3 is TGTGCCAGCAGCTTAGAAATACGGCACACCGGGGAGCTGTTTTTT. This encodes CASSLEIRHTGELFF. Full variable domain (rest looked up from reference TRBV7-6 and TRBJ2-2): GAGVSQSPRYKVTKRGQDVALRCDPISGHVSLYWYRQALGQGPEFLTYFNYEAQQDKSGLPNDRFSAERPEGSISTLTIQRTEQRDSAMYRCASSLEIRHTGELFFGEGSRLTVL.

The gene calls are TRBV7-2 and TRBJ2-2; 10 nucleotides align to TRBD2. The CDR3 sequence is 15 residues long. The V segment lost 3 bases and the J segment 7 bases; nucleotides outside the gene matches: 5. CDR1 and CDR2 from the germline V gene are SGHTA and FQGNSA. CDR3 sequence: CASSFSGRDLGELFF. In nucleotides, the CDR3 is TGTGCCAGCAGCTTCAGCGGGAGGGATCTCGGGGAGCTGTTTTTT.